The next 29 T cell receptor beta chains were all read from a single sample in a study of T cells after yellow fever vaccination (dated by TCRdb to about 2019). Reading the label with the study, this specimen's treatment or condition is: live attenuated yellow fever vaccine strain. Library preparation employed 5' RACE. The sequencing machine was an Illumina NovaSeq 6000. The public reads were reanalyzed by TCRdb: fastp trimming at Q25, MiXCR alignment, in-frame beta chains only. Entries are consolidated by CDR3 protein sequence, retaining the most common genes and DNA. This sample lists under 350,000 distinct CDR3 sequences; 4.1% were detected once. The ten largest clones capture around 25% of the sample. The input for sequencing was PBMCs, taken 5 days after the yellow fever booster vaccination. These receptors were taken from a young man who received the YFV17D yellow fever vaccine.

The rearrangement joins TRBV6-2 or TRBV6-3 to TRBJ1-6; D uncertain. Germline-derived CDR1 and CDR2 are MNHEY and SVGEGT. V was cut by 2 bases and J by 13 bases, with 18 bases left in between. There are 15 residues in the CDR3. The CDR3 sequence: CASSYPQAQTSPLHF. DNA for the CDR3: TGTGCCAGCAGTTACCCCCAGGCTCAAACATCGCCCCTCCACTTT.

This clonotype was picked up many times. The rearrangement joins TRBV29-1 to TRBJ1-1; 10 bases fit TRBD1. From germline, CDR1 is SQVTM and CDR2 ANQGSEA. The V gene end was trimmed by 5 bases and the J gene end by 5 bases; junction bases not matched to a gene: 2. This CDR3 spans 12 amino acids. CDR3 in DNA: TGCAGCGTTAGGGACAGGGGAACTGAAGCTTTCTTT. It codes for CSVRDRGTEAFF. Complete variable domain (other parts from reference TRBV29-1 and TRBJ1-1): SAVISQKPSRDICQRGTSLTIQCQVDSQVTMMFWYRQQPGQSLTLIATANQGSEATYESGFVIDKFPISRPNLTFSTLTVSNMSPEDSSIYLCSVRDRGTEAFFGQGTRLTVV.

This clonotype occurred a few times. This chain links TRBV12-3 or TRBV12-4 with TRBJ2-2; D is unresolved. CDR3 length equals 12 residues. The V gene lost 4 bases and the J gene lost 4 bases, with 4 bases spanning the gap. In DNA form, the CDR3 reads TGTGCCAGCAGTTCGATCACCGGGGAGCTGTTTTTT. It translates to CASSSITGELFF.

A few counts support this clonotype. The genes are TRBV20-1 and TRBJ1-4; D perhaps matches TRBD1 (6 bases). V lost 3 bases and J 0 bases, leaving 8 bases between the germline ends. The CDR3 is 14 amino acids. In germline, CDR1 is DFQATT, CDR2 SNEGSKA (reference sequence). CDR3 sequence: CSARRGATNEKLFF. DNA of the CDR3: TGCAGTGCTAGGAGGGGGGCAACTAATGAAAAACTGTTTTTT.

This clonotype was detected only a few times. The rearrangement uses TRBV19 and TRBJ2-2; D unclear. Germline-derived CDR1 and CDR2 are LNHDA and SQIVND (reference sequence). This CDR3 has 12 amino acids. Trimming took off 1 base at V and 7 bases at J, with 4 bases between the two ends. The CDR3, as DNA: TGTGCCAGTAGTATAGCGCTCGGGGAGCTGTTTTTT. Encoded protein: CASSIALGELFF.

This clonotype showed up just a few times. DNA for the CDR3: TGTGCCAGCAGTCGCCGACAGGAAGAGACCCAGTACTTC. It encodes CASSRRQEETQYF. The gene calls are TRBV6-1 and TRBJ2-5; tentatively, D is TRBD1 (6 bases). V lost 5 bases to trimming and J lost 3 bases, with 10 bases between them. Germline-derived CDR1 and CDR2 are MNHNS and SASEGT. CDR3 size: 13 residues.

This clonotype was seen many times. The chain employs TRBV5-6 and TRBJ1-4; D unresolved. Germline V gives CDR1 SGHDT, CDR2 YYEEEE. The CDR3 length is 12 residues. Trimming left V 4 bases short and J 11 bases short, with 12 bases between. CDR3 in DNA: TGTGCCAGCAGCACCAGATCTGTGAAACTGTTTTTT. Translation gives CASSTRSVKLFF.

This clonotype was counted between two and nine times. CDR3 region: CASRKTGGTEAFF. The CDR3 region has the DNA TGTGCCAGCAGGAAGACAGGGGGCACTGAAGCTTTCTTT. The V call is TRBV5-5, the J call TRBJ1-1, with 9 nucleotides matching TRBD1. After removal of 5 bases from V and 4 bases from J, the junction contained 3 bases not matched to a gene. Germline-derived CDR1 and CDR2 are SGHKS and YYEKEE (reference sequence). This CDR3 has 13 residues.

This clonotype was picked up a small number of times. V gene TRBV20-1 combines with J gene TRBJ2-5, with 10 bases that match TRBD2. CDR1 DFQATT and CDR2 SNEGSKA come from the germline V gene (reference sequence). V lost 3 bases and J lost 7; bases outside the gene matches: 5. There are 13 residues in the CDR3. CDR3 nucleotides: TGCAGTGCTAGGGGACTAGCGAGGGGGACCCAGTACTTC. Translated, it gives CSARGLARGTQYF.

This clonotype has a handful of counts. This chain uses TRBV5-6 with TRBJ2-4, with D perhaps matching TRBD2 (5 bases). The CDR3 contains 16 residues. Germline V gene sequence: CDR1 SGHDT, CDR2 YYEEEE. The germline V and J ends were trimmed by 0 bases and 1 base, with 11 bases remaining between them. For the CDR3, the DNA is TGTGCCAGCAGCTTGGCTAGCATTTGGGCCAAAAACATTCAGTACTTC. Protein: CASSLASIWAKNIQYF. The full variable domain, its missing parts supplied by reference TRBV5-6 and TRBJ2-4, is DAGVTQSPTHLIKTRGQQVTLRCSPKSGHDTVSWYQQALGQGPQFIFQYYEEEERQRGNFPDRFSGHQFPNYSSELNVNALLLGDSALYLCASSLASIWAKNIQYFGAGTRLSVL.

V is TRBV6-2 or TRBV6-3 and J is TRBJ2-5, with a possible D match to TRBD2 (5 bases). Looked up from germline, CDR1 is MNHEY and CDR2 is SVGEGT. Between the trimmed V and J ends, which lost 1 base and 5 bases, there was a span of 5 bases. The CDR3 is 12 amino acids. CDR3 in DNA: TGTGCCAGCAGTTACTGGAGGGAGACCCAGTACTTC. This translates into CASSYWRETQYF.

This clonotype turned up a few times. The chain is built from TRBV4-1 and TRBJ2-5, with D uncertain. The CDR3 covers 15 residues. Germline values: CDR1 MGHRA, CDR2 YSYEKL. Trimming pared 0 bases from V and 2 bases from J, leaving 10 bases between. The CDR3 region has the DNA TGCGCCAGCAGCCAAGATGCAGGCAGACAAGAGACCCAGTACTTC. Its protein is CASSQDAGRQETQYF.

This clonotype was counted only a few times. This sequence joins TRBV29-1 and TRBJ1-2; no clear D. Trimming shortened V by 4 bases and J by 6 bases, and 3 bases separated the two germline ends. Per the germline V gene, CDR1 is SQVTM and CDR2 is ANQGSEA. The CDR3 length is 9 residues. The CDR3 loop is CSVVDGYTF. In DNA form, the CDR3 reads TGCAGCGTTGTTGATGGCTACACCTTC.

This chain links TRBV10-2 with TRBJ1-1, with D hard to call. CDR3 length: 12 amino acids. The V gene's germline CDR1 is WSHSY and CDR2 SAAADI. Trimming pared 3 bases from V and 3 bases from J, leaving 5 bases between. CDR3 coding DNA: TGCGCCAGCAGTGACAAGTACACTGAAGCTTTCTTT. Protein sequence: CASSDKYTEAFF.

This chain links TRBV4-1 with TRBJ1-5, with 10 nucleotides matching TRBD1. Per the germline V gene, CDR1 is MGHRA and CDR2 is YSYEKL. With V trimmed by 0 bases and J by 1 base, 12 bases remained unmatched. CDR3 length equals 20 residues. The CDR3 protein is CASSQDRGGQGSSSNQPQHF. CDR3 DNA: TGCGCCAGCAGCCAAGACCGGGGGGGACAGGGGTCTAGCAGCAATCAGCCCCAGCATTTT.

This clonotype was seen only a few times. The gene calls are TRBV7-3 and TRBJ1-1; D uncertain. Per the germline V gene, CDR1 is SGHTA and CDR2 is FQGTGA. The CDR3 length is 14 residues. Trimming removed 5 bases from V and 1 base from J, with 11 bases in between. DNA for the CDR3: TGTGCCAGCAGCGAGACCCACACGAACACTGAAGCTTTCTTT. Protein product: CASSETHTNTEAFF.

This clonotype was found a few times. The chain couples TRBV5-1 to TRBJ2-2; no reliable D call. The CDR3 is 15 amino acids. Germline V gene data show CDR1 as SGHRS and CDR2 as YFSETQ. V was pared by 0 bases and J by 3 bases, with 9 bases between. The DNA of the CDR3 is TGCGCCAGCAGCTTGGCCGATCGGGACACCGGGGAGCTGTTTTTT. This encodes CASSLADRDTGELFF.

Ten or more counts support this clonotype. The CDR3 DNA follows: TGTGCCAGCAGCCAGACAGGCCCCCCTGACGAGCAGTACTTC. This sequence encodes CASSQTGPPDEQYF. The rearrangement uses TRBV6-6 and TRBJ2-7, with D possibly being TRBD1 (6 bases). Trimming left V 6 bases short and J 5 bases short, with 17 bases between. Germline assignment: CDR1 MNHNY and CDR2 SVGAGI (reference sequence). The CDR3 is made up of 14 amino acids.

This clonotype was counted ten times or more. This chain links TRBV7-3 with TRBJ2-5; 9 positions match TRBD1. J lost 2 bases, V lost 3 bases, and 4 bases had no gene match. Germline V gene lookup returns CDR1 SGHTA and CDR2 FQGTGA. The CDR3 is 15 residues long. As DNA, the CDR3 is TGTGCCAGCAGCTTGACGGGGACAGGGCAAGAGACCCAGTACTTC. Protein: CASSLTGTGQETQYF.

This clonotype has just a few counts. J is TRBJ2-2 and V is TRBV12-3 or TRBV12-4, with 8 bases matching TRBD2. Germline trimming cut 6 bases from V and 4 bases from J; bases unmatched to any gene: 7. The CDR3 has 15 amino acids. The CDR3 DNA reads TGTGCCAGCAGGATTAGCGGGGCCCTCACCGGGGAGCTGTTTTTT. Residues: CASRISGALTGELFF.

This clonotype was counted a few times. The gene calls are TRBV29-1 and TRBJ2-3; 9 positions match TRBD2. CDR1 is SQVTM and CDR2 is ANQGSEA in the germline V gene. J was trimmed by 6 bases and V by 6 bases; bases with no gene match: 4. The CDR3 consists of 12 residues. The CDR3 DNA reads as TGCAGCGTCTTCGCGGGGGGGGATACGCAGTATTTT. This gives the protein CSVFAGGDTQYF.

In this sample, this clonotype turned up a few times. The genes are TRBV12-3 or TRBV12-4 and TRBJ1-2; 9 nucleotides align to TRBD1. The CDR3 is made up of 13 amino acids. V lost 6 bases to trimming and J lost 6 bases; unmatched junction nucleotides: 5. The CDR3 sequence is CASRVGDRDGYTF. The CDR3 nucleotides read TGTGCCAGCAGAGTAGGGGACAGGGATGGCTACACCTTC.

This clonotype was detected ten times or more. The chain links TRBV5-5 to TRBJ2-1, with D possibly TRBD1 on 6 matching bases. Per the germline V gene, CDR1 is SGHKS and CDR2 is YYEKEE (reference sequence). Trimming removed 4 bases at V and 10 bases at J, with 15 bases between. The CDR3 length is 13 residues. The CDR3, as DNA: TGTGCCAGCAGCGTTACAGGGAAACACGAGCAGTTCTTC. Its protein product is CASSVTGKHEQFF. Combining the CDR3 with reference TRBV5-5 and TRBJ2-1 gives the whole variable domain DAGVTQSPTHLIKTRGQQVTLRCSPISGHKSVSWYQQVLGQGPQFIFQYYEKEERGRGNFPDRFSARQFPNYSSELNVNALLLGDSALYLCASSVTGKHEQFFGPGTRLTVL.

This clonotype was counted at least ten times. V gene TRBV29-1 combines with J gene TRBJ2-6; D unclear. The CDR3 sequence is 13 residues long. Germline V gene sequence: CDR1 SQVTM, CDR2 ANQGSEA. V was shortened by 7 bases and J by 3 bases, with 10 bases between the two germline ends. CDR3 in DNA: TGCAGCGCTCAACGGCGTGGGGCCAACGTCCTGACTTTC. It translates to CSAQRRGANVLTF.

The chain is built from TRBV3-1 and TRBJ2-3; 9 nucleotides line up with TRBD2. Looked up from germline, CDR1 is LGHDT and CDR2 is YNNKEL (reference sequence). The CDR3 has 14 amino acids. V shed 5 bases, J shed 4 bases, and the junction held 4 bases outside the gene matches. The CDR3 spells CASSTGLASDTQYF. The CDR3 bases are TGTGCCAGCAGCACGGGACTAGCATCAGATACGCAGTATTTT.

V usage is TRBV20-1 and J usage is TRBJ1-1, with TRBD1 matching 7 bases. The germline CDR1 and CDR2 sequences are DFQATT and SNEGSKA (reference sequence). This CDR3 spans 12 amino acids. The CDR3 nucleotides are TGCAGCCCCAGGGGGGGGAACACTGAAGCTTTCTTT. Amino acids: CSPRGGNTEAFF.

This clonotype was seen only a few times. The CDR3 sequence: CASSLVPSAEAFF. The CDR3 bases are TGTGCCAGCAGCTTAGTCCCCTCCGCTGAAGCTTTCTTT. This chain joins TRBV7-3 and TRBJ1-1, with no clear D. With 2 bases removed from V and 6 bases from J, the gap between germline ends came to 10 bases. The germline gives CDR1 SGHTA, CDR2 FQGTGA. CDR3 length: 13 residues.

This chain links TRBV12-3 or TRBV12-4 with TRBJ2-3; a possible D gene is TRBD2 (5 bases). Trimming removed 6 bases from V and 4 bases from J, with 17 bases in between. This CDR3 contains 15 residues. The CDR3 region has the DNA TGTGCCAGCAGGTCAAGGGAGTTAGGCGCAGATACGCAGTATTTT. It codes for CASRSRELGADTQYF.

The CDR3 nucleotides read TGTGCCAGCAGCGTAGGAGCGGGGCTGGGCAATGAGCAGTTCTTC. It yields the protein CASSVGAGLGNEQFF. The V and J genes are TRBV9 and TRBJ2-1; 7 bases map to TRBD2. V shed 0 bases, J shed 6 bases, and the junction held 6 bases outside the gene matches. CDR1 and CDR2 (germline): SGDLS, YYNGEE. The CDR3 loop spans 15 amino acids.